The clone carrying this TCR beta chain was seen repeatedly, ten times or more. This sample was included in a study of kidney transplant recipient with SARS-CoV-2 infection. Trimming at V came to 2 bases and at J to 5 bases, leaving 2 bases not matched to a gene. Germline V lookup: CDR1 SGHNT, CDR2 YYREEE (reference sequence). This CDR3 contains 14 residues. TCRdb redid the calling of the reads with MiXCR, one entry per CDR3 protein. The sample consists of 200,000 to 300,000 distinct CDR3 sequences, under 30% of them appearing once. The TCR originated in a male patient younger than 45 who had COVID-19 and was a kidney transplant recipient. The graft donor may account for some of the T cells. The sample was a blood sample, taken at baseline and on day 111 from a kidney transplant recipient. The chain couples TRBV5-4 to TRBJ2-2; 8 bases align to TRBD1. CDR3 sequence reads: CASSLGQGTGELFF. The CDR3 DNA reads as TGTGCCAGCAGCTTAGGACAGGGAACCGGGGAGCTGTTTTTT.